This is a list of T cell receptor beta chains from one sample in a study of blood T cell repertoires in COVID-19. Sequencing was performed with immunoSEQ multiplex PCR; in TCRdb, only in-frame clones are kept and a portion is missing. The sample carries approximately 100,000 clones, around 88% recorded once. Sample: peripheral blood. The receptors derive from a human donor in a cohort sampled during active COVID-19. Each CDR3 is given with its conserved first and last residue. The order of the fields is V gene, clone size, J gene, D gene, CDR3 DNA, CDR3 protein. The D gene is left open where the match is weak. Where a row states a size, it is once, few, many or the class of an expanded clone; other rows omit it.

TRBV27	.	TRBJ1-4	.	TGTGCCAGCAGTTTAATGTTCGGAGGTGAAAAACTGTTTTTT	CASSLMFGGEKLFF
TRBV5-6	.	TRBJ2-3	TRBD2	TGTGCCAGCAACCCACGGACTAGCGGGGGGATCAGGTATACGCAGTATTTT	CASNPRTSGGIRYTQYF
TRBV29-1	.	TRBJ2-3	.	TGCAGCGTTACCTCAGGGAATACGCAGTATTTT	CSVTSGNTQYF
TRBV18	.	TRBJ1-3	TRBD1	TGTGCCAGCTCACCTTCGGACAGGAACTCTGGAAACACCATATATTTT	CASSPSDRNSGNTIYF
TRBV4-2	many	TRBJ1-2	TRBD1	TGTGCCAGCAGCCAAGATATTCGGGACAGGGTAAACGGCTACACCTTC	CASSQDIRDRVNGYTF
TRBV6-5	.	TRBJ2-7	.	TGTGCCATTCAGGTGGTCAGGGCCGGCGAGCAGTACTTC	CAIQVVRAGEQYF
TRBV7-9	.	TRBJ1-6	.	TGTGCCAGCAGCAGAATATCAGATTCACCCCTCCACTTT	CASSRISDSPLHF
TRBV28	.	TRBJ2-1	TRBD2	TGTGCCAGCAGTTTGGGCGGGAGACTGGACAATGAGCAGTTCTTC	CASSLGGRLDNEQFF
TRBV7-9	.	TRBJ1-2	TRBD1	TGTGCCAGCAGCTTAAGTGGGACAGGGGTGCGGGGCTACACCTTC	CASSLSGTGVRGYTF
TRBV12-2	once	TRBJ2-7	.	TGTGCAAGTCGGCAACGGCGACTAAAAATGAGGGCATACGAGCAGTACTTC	CASRQRRLKMRAYEQYF
TRBV21-1	.	TRBJ1-5	.	TGTGCCAGCAGCAAAGACATTTATAGCAATCAGCCCCAGCATTTT	CASSKDIYSNQPQHF
TRBV12-3/TRBV12-4	.	TRBJ2-1	.	TGTGCCAGCAGTTGGTCAGATTACAATGAGCAGTTCTTC	CASSWSDYNEQFF
TRBV4-1	.	TRBJ2-5	.	TGCGCCAGCAGCGCGCGACTAGCAGGAGGGGGATCGGAGACCCAGTACTTC	CASSARLAGGGSETQYF
TRBV9	.	TRBJ1-2	TRBD1	TGTGCCAGCAGCGTAGGACAGGGGGCGGGGTATGGCTACACCTTC	CASSVGQGAGYGYTF
TRBV7-2	.	TRBJ1-6	.	TGTGCCAGCAGCATGGACAGAAATTCACCCCTCCACTTT	CASSMDRNSPLHF
TRBV19	.	TRBJ1-1	TRBD1	TGTGCCAGTAGTAAGGGGGACAGGCCGAACCCTGAAGCTTTCTTT	CASSKGDRPNPEAFF
TRBV7-3	.	TRBJ1-6	.	TGTGCCAGCAGCCCGACGGCAGGGGAGAATTCACCCCTCCACTTT	CASSPTAGENSPLHF
TRBV28	.	TRBJ2-7	TRBD2	TGTGCCAGCAGTTTCACCCTAGCGGGGGCTCTACACTCCTACGAGCAGTACTTC	CASSFTLAGALHSYEQYF
TRBV10-3	.	TRBJ2-5	TRBD2	TGTGCCATCGCCCCGGGACTAGCGACGGAGACCCAGTACTTC	CAIAPGLATETQYF
TRBV6-5	.	TRBJ1-1	.	TGTGCCAGCAGTTACTCTATGGGCTCTGAAGCTTTCTTT	CASSYSMGSEAFF
TRBV11-2	.	TRBJ1-3	TRBD1	TGTGCCAGCAGCTTAGCTGACAGGGGCGGAAACACCATATATTTT	CASSLADRGGNTIYF
TRBV5-1	.	TRBJ1-2	.	TGCGCCAGCAGCCCGGCGGGTTATGGCTATGGCTACACCTTC	CASSPAGYGYGYTF
TRBV28	.	TRBJ1-3	.	TGTGCCAGCAGTATAAGAAACACCATATATTTT	CASSIRNTIYF
TRBV7-2	.	TRBJ2-5	.	TGTGCCAGCAGCGAGGGAGAGACCCAGTACTTC	CASSEGETQYF
TRBV16	.	TRBJ2-7	TRBD1	TGTGCCAGCAGCCGCTCGGGACAGGGAATCCACGAGCAGTACTTC	CASSRSGQGIHEQYF
TRBV19	.	TRBJ2-7	TRBD1	TGTGCCAGTAGTTCGATCACAGGGGTTGGGGAGCAGTACTTC	CASSSITGVGEQYF